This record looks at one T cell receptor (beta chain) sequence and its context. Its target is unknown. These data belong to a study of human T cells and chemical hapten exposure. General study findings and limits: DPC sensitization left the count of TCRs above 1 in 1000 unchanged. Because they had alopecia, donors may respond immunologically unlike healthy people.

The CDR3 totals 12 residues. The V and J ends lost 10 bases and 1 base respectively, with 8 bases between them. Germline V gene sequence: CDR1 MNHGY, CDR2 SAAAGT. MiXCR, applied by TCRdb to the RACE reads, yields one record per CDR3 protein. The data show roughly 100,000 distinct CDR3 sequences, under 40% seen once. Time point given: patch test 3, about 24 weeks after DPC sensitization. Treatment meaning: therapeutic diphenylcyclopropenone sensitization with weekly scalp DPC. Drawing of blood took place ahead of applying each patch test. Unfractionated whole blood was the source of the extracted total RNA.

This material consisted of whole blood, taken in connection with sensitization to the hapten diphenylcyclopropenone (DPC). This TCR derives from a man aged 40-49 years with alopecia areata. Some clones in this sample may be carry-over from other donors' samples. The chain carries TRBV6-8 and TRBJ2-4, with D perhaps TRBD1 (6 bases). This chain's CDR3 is CAIDRAKNIQYF. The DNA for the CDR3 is TGTGCCATTGACAGGGCCAAAAACATTCAGTACTTC.